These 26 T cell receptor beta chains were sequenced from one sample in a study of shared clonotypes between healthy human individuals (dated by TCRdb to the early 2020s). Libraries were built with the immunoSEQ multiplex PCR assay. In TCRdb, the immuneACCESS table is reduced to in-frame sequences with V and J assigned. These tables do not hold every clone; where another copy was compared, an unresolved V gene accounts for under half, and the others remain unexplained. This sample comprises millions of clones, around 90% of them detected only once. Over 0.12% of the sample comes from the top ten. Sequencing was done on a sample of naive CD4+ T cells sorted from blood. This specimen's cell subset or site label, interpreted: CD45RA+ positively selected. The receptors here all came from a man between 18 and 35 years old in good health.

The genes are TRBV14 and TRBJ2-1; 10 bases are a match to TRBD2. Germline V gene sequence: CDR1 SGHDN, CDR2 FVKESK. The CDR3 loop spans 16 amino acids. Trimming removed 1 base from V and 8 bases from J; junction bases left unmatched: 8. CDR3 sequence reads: CASSQGRLAGWDEQFF. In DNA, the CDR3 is TGTGCCAGCAGCCAAGGGAGACTAGCGGGCTGGGATGAGCAGTTCTTC.

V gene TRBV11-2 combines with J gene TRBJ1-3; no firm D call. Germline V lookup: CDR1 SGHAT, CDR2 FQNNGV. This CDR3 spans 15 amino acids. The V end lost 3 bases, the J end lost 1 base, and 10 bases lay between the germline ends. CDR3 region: CASSFASPSGNTIYF. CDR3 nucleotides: TGTGCCAGCAGCTTTGCCTCACCATCTGGAAACACCATATATTTT.

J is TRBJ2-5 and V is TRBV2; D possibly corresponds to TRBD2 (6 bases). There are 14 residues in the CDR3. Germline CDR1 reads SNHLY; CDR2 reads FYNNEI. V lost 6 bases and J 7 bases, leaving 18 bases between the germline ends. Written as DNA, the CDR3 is TGTGCCAGCAGCAGCGAGGGGAGGTTGGGGACCCAGTACTTC. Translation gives CASSSEGRLGTQYF.

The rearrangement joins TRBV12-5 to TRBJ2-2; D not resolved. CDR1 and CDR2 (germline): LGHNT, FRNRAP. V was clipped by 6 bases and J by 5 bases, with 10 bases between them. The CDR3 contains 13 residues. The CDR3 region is CASGTDKTGELFF. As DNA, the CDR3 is TGTGCTAGTGGGACCGACAAGACCGGGGAGCTGTTTTTT.

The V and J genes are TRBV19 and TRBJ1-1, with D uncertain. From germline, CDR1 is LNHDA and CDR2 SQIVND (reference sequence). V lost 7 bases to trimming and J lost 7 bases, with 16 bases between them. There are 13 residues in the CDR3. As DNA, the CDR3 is TGTGCCAGTATAAAAGGGCTTGTGGGTGAAGCTTTCTTT. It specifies CASIKGLVGEAFF.

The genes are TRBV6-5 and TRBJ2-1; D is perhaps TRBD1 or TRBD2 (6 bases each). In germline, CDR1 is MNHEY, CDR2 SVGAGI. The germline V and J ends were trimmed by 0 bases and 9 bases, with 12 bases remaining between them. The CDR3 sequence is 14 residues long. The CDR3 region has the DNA TGTGCCAGCAGTTACTCAACGGGGGCCGTTGAGCAGTTCTTC. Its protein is CASSYSTGAVEQFF.

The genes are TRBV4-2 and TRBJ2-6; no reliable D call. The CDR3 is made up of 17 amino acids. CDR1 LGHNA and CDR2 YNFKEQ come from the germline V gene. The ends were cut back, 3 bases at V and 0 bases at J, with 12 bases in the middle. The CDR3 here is CASSQGGPTSGANVLTF. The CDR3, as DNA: TGTGCCAGCAGCCAGGGCGGACCCACCTCTGGGGCCAACGTCCTGACTTTC.

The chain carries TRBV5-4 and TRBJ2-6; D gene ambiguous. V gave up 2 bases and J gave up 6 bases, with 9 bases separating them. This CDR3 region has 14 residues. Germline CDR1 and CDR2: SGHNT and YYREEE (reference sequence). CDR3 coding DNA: TGTGCCAGCAGCTTAAGAGACCTGGCCAACGTCCTGACTTTC. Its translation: CASSLRDLANVLTF. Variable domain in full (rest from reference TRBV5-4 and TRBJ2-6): ETGVTQSPTHLIKTRGQQVTLRCSSQSGHNTVSWYQQALGQGPQFIFQYYREEENGRGNFPPRFSGLQFPNYSSELNVNALELDDSALYLCASSLRDLANVLTFGAGSRLTVL.

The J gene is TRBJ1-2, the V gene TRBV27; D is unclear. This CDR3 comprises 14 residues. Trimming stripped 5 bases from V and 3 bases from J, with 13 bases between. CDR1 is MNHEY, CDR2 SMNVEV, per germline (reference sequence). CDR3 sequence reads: CASSMSGNHYGYTF. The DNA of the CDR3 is TGTGCCAGCAGTATGTCCGGGAATCACTATGGCTACACCTTC.

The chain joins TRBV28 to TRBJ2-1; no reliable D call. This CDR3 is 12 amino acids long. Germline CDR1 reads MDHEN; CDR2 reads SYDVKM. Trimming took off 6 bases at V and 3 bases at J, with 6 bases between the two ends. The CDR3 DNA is TGTGCCAGCAGCCCCAACTACAATGAGCAGTTCTTC. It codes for CASSPNYNEQFF.

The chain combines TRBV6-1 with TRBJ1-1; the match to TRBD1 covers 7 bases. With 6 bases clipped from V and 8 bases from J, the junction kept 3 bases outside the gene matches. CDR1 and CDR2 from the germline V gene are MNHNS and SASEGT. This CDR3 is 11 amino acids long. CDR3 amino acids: CASRRQGEAFF. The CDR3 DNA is TGTGCCAGCAGAAGACAGGGAGAAGCTTTCTTT.

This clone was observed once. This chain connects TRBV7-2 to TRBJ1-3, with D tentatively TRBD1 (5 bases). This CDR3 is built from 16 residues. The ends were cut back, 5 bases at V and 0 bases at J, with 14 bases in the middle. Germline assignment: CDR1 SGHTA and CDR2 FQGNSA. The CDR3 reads CASSHPPGTSGNTIYF. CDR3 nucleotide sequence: TGTGCCAGCAGCCACCCGCCCGGGACCTCTGGAAACACCATATATTTT.

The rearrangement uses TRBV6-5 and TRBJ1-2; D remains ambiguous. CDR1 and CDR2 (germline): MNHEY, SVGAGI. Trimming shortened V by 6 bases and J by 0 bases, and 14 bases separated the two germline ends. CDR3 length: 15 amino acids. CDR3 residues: CASSPGLVANYGYTF. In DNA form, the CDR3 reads TGTGCCAGCAGCCCCGGTTTGGTGGCTAACTATGGCTACACCTTC.

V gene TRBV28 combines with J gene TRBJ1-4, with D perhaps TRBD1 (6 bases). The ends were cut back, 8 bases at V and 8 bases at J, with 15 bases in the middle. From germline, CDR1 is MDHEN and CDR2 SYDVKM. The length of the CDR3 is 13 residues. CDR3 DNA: TGTGCCAGCGGTCCCCAGGACAGAGAAAAACTGTTTTTT. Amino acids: CASGPQDREKLFF.

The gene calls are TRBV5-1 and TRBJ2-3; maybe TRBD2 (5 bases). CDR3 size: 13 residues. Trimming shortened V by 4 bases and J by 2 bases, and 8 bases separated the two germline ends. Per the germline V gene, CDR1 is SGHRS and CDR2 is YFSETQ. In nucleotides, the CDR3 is TGCGCCAGCAGCCGAGGGCCCACAGATACGCAGTATTTT. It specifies CASSRGPTDTQYF.

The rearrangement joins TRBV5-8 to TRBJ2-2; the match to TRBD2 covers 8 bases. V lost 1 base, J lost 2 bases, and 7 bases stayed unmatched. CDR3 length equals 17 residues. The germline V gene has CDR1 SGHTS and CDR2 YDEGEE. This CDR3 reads CASSLMRLAINTGELFF. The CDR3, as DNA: TGTGCCAGCAGCTTGATGCGACTAGCGATAAACACCGGGGAGCTGTTTTTT. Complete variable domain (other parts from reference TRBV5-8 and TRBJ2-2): EAGVTQSPTHLIKTRGQQATLRCSPISGHTSVYWYQQALGLGLQFLLWYDEGEERNRGNFPPRFSGRQFPNYSSELNVNALELEDSALYLCASSLMRLAINTGELFFGEGSRLTVL.

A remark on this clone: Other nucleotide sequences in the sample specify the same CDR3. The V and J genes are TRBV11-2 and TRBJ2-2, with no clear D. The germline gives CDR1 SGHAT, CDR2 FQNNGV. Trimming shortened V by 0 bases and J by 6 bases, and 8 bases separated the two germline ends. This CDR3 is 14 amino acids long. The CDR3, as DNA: TGTGCCAGCAGCTTAGAGGGTCGGTCCGGGGAGCTGTTTTTT. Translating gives CASSLEGRSGELFF.

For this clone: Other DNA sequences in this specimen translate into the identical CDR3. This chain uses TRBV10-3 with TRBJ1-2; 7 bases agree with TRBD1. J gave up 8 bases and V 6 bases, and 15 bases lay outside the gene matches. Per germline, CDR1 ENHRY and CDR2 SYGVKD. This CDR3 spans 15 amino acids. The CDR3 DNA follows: TGTGCCATCAGCCCTCGACAGGGACCCTTAGGGGGCTACACCTTC. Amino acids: CAISPRQGPLGGYTF.

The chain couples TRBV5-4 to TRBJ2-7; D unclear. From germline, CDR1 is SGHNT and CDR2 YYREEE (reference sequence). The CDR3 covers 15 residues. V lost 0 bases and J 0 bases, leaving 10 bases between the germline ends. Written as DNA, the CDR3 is TGTGCCAGCAGCTTGGACTTTTTAGGCTCCTACGAGCAGTACTTC. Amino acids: CASSLDFLGSYEQYF.

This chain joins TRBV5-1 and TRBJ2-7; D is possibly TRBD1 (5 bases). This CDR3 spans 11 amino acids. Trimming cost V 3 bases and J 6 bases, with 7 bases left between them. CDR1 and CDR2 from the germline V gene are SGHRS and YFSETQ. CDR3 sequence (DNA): TGCGCCAGCAGCTCAGGGTTCGAGCAGTACTTC. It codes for CASSSGFEQYF.

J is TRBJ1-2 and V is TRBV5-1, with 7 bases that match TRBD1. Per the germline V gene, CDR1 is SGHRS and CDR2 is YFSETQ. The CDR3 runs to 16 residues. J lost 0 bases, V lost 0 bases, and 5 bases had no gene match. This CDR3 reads CASSLGRDSANYGYTF. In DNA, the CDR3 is TGCGCCAGCAGCTTGGGCCGGGACAGCGCTAACTATGGCTACACCTTC. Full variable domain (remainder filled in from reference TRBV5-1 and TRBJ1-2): KAGVTQTPRYLIKTRGQQVTLSCSPISGHRSVSWYQQTPGQGLQFLFEYFSETQRNKGNFPGRFSGRQFSNSRSEMNVSTLELGDSALYLCASSLGRDSANYGYTFGSGTRLTVV.

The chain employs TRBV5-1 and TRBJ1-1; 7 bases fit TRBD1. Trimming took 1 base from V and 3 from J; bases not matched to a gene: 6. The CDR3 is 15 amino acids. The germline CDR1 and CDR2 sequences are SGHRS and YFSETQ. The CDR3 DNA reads TGCGCCAGCAGCTTGAATTCAGGGGGAGACACTGAAGCTTTCTTT. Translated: CASSLNSGGDTEAFF.

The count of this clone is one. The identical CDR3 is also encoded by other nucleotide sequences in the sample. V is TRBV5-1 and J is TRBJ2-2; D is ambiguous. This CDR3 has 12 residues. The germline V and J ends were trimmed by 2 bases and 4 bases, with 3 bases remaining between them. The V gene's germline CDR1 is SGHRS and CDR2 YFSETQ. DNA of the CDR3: TGCGCCAGCAGCTTCGGCACCGGGGAGCTGTTTTTT. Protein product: CASSFGTGELFF.

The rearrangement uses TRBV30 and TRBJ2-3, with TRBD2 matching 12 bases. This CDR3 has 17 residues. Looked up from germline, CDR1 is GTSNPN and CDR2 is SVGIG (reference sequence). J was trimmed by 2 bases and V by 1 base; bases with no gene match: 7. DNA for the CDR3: TGTGCCTGGAGTGCCATCCGGACTAGCGGGATCACAGATACGCAGTATTTT. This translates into CAWSAIRTSGITDTQYF.

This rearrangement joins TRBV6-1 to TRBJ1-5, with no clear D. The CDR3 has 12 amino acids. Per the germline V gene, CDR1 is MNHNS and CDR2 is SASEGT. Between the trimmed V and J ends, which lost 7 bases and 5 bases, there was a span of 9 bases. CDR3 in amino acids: CASTRRDQPQHF. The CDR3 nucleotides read TGTGCCAGCACACGGCGGGATCAGCCCCAGCATTTT.

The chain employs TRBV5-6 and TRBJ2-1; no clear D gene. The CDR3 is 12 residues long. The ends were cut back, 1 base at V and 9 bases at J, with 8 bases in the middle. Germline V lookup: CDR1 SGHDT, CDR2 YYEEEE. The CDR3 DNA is TGTGCCAGCAGCTTGTTGACCGGTGAGCAGTTCTTC. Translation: CASSLLTGEQFF.